Shown below are 28 T cell receptor beta chains from a single sample sequenced in a study of post-analysis software for immune sequencing data. Their recognized antigens are unknown. Findings of the study overall: When patients were compared with controls, 4 or 5 TRBV segments were more frequent, TRBV5-6, TRBV5-1 and TRBV20-1 among them.

Sequencing libraries made from TCR beta cDNA carried unique molecular identifiers. TCRdb used MiXCR to reprocess the PCR reads, holding one entry per CDR3 protein. The table records some 240,000 distinct CDR3 sequences, 30% to 45% of them present only once. Source material: blood. The receptors were gathered from a girl aged 5-17 years with multiple sclerosis.

In its sample, this clonotype was seen many times. The chain employs TRBV10-3 and TRBJ2-3; the match to TRBD2 covers 7 bases. CDR3 size: 15 residues. Germline V gene sequence: CDR1 ENHRY, CDR2 SYGVKD. With V trimmed by 4 bases and J by 2 bases, 6 bases remained unmatched. CDR3 coding DNA: TGTGCCATCAGTGGGGTGGGAGGGCCCACAGATACGCAGTATTTT. Its protein product is CAISGVGGPTDTQYF.

This clonotype has a count of ten or more. The rearrangement joins TRBV6-1 to TRBJ1-2; D is uncertain. The V and J ends lost 6 bases and 6 bases respectively, with 14 bases between them. This CDR3 is built from 13 residues. The germline V gene encodes CDR1 MNHNS and CDR2 SASEGT. In DNA, the CDR3 is TGTGCCAGCAGCCCAGAACTGGGTCATGGCTACACCTTC. Translating it yields CASSPELGHGYTF.

Worth noting for this clonotype: A far larger clone is off by one base, so a read error is likely. V and J are TRBV28 and TRBJ2-5; unclear D gene. Trimming removed 3 bases at V and 5 bases at J, with 4 bases between. This CDR3 spans 11 amino acids. Per germline, CDR1 MDHEN and CDR2 SYDVKM. CDR3 amino acids: CASSFWETQYF. Written as DNA, the CDR3 is TGTGCCAGCAGTTTTTGGGAGACCCAGTACTTC.

The chain uses TRBV5-1 and TRBJ2-5; D gene uncertain. Trimming cost V 0 bases and J 11 bases, with 23 bases left between them. Germline V gene data show CDR1 as SGHRS and CDR2 as YFSETQ. CDR3 size: 16 residues. The CDR3, as DNA: TGCGCCAGCAGCTTGGGCGCCGTTCTACCAAACAATGAGCAGTACTTC. Translating gives CASSLGAVLPNNEQYF.

This clonotype was seen at least ten times. The J gene is TRBJ2-1, the V gene TRBV2; TRBD2 agrees at 15 bases. Germline-derived CDR1 and CDR2 are SNHLY and FYNNEI. This CDR3 is built from 16 residues. V trimming: 2 bases; J trimming: 9 bases; junction bases outside the gene matches: 5. The CDR3 nucleotides read TGTGCCAGCAGTGAACTAGGGACTAGCGGGAGGCGTGAGCAGTTCTTC. It specifies CASSELGTSGRREQFF. Together with reference TRBV2 and TRBJ2-1, the CDR3 gives the full variable domain: EPEVTQTPSHQVTQMGQEVILRCVPISNHLYFYWYRQILGQKVEFLVSFYNNEISEKSEIFDDQFSVERPDGSNFTLKIRSTKLEDSAMYFCASSELGTSGRREQFFGPGTRLTVL.

The chain has TRBV29-1 and TRBJ1-1; D gene uncertain. CDR3 length equals 13 residues. Deletions cut 3 bases from V and 0 bases from J, with 8 bases between. Germline V lookup: CDR1 SQVTM, CDR2 ANQGSEA. Here the CDR3 DNA reads TGCAGCGTTGAGGTCCGTTTGAACACTGAAGCTTTCTTT. Its protein is CSVEVRLNTEAFF.

This clonotype showed up many times. This chain connects TRBV7-2 to TRBJ2-1, with 9 bases lining up with TRBD2. Looked up from germline, CDR1 is SGHTA and CDR2 is FQGNSA. This CDR3 has 15 amino acids. V lost 5 bases to trimming and J lost 10 bases; unmatched junction nucleotides: 12. The CDR3 loop is CASSGGSRGGSEQFF. The DNA of the CDR3 is TGTGCCAGCAGCGGGGGCTCGCGGGGGGGATCGGAGCAGTTCTTC.

This clonotype was detected a few times. The chain employs TRBV28 and TRBJ1-1; perhaps TRBD1 as D (5 bases). The germline V gene encodes CDR1 MDHEN and CDR2 SYDVKM. Deletions cut 7 bases from V and 1 base from J, with 16 bases between. The CDR3 has 15 residues. CDR3 coding DNA: TGTGCCAGCACCTTCGATGGCAGGGCGAACACTGAAGCTTTCTTT. Its protein is CASTFDGRANTEAFF. The full variable domain, in which reference TRBV28 and TRBJ1-1 provide the parts outside the CDR3, is DVKVTQSSRYLVKRTGEKVFLECVQDMDHENMFWYRQDPGLGLRLIYFSYDVKMKEKGDIPEGYSVSREKKERFSLILESASTNQTSMYLCASTFDGRANTEAFFGQGTRLTVV.

This clonotype was counted only a few times. A much larger clone sits a single nucleotide away, making a read error possible. V gene TRBV20-1 combines with J gene TRBJ2-1, with D possibly being TRBD1 or TRBD2 (5 bases each). V dropped 5 bases and J dropped 5 bases, with 13 bases sitting between them. The germline V gene has CDR1 DFQATT and CDR2 SNEGSKA (reference sequence). The CDR3 length is 13 residues. In nucleotides, the CDR3 is TGCAGTGCTGGGGGTCTTTTCGACAATGAGCAGTTCTTC. Translated, it gives CSAGGLFDNEQFF.

The CDR3 coding sequence is TGTGCCAGCAGCGTAGGGTCAGGGACTGAAGCTTTCTTT. Its protein is CASSVGSGTEAFF. This chain links TRBV9 with TRBJ1-1, with D possibly TRBD1 on 5 matching bases. This CDR3 has 13 residues. The ends were cut back, 0 bases at V and 5 bases at J, with 8 bases in the middle. In germline, CDR1 is SGDLS, CDR2 YYNGEE.

At least ten counts were recorded for this clonotype. V is TRBV4-1 and J is TRBJ2-6; D is uncertain. The length of the CDR3 is 15 residues. Germline V gives CDR1 MGHRA, CDR2 YSYEKL. V was clipped by 5 bases and J by 1 base, with 9 bases between them. The CDR3 loop is CASSNSASGANVLTF. Here the CDR3 DNA reads TGCGCCAGCAGCAACTCTGCATCTGGGGCCAACGTCCTGACTTTC.

Many counts were recorded for this clonotype. J is TRBJ2-1 and V is TRBV7-8, with 7 positions matching TRBD2. CDR3 length: 14 amino acids. Germline V gene lookup returns CDR1 SGHVS and CDR2 FQNEAQ. The ends lost 2 bases at V and 6 bases at J; junction bases unmatched: 4. The CDR3 sequence is CASSLRREPNEQFF. In DNA, the CDR3 is TGTGCCAGCAGCTTACGGCGGGAGCCCAATGAGCAGTTCTTC.

Ten or more counts support this clonotype. The chain joins TRBV29-1 to TRBJ1-2; TRBD1 agrees at 7 bases. This CDR3 contains 11 residues. Germline V gives CDR1 SQVTM, CDR2 ANQGSEA. The V segment lost 6 bases and the J segment 7 bases; nucleotides outside the gene matches: 5. DNA for the CDR3: TGCAGCGTAATGACAGGGCCTGGCTACACCTTC. Its protein product is CSVMTGPGYTF.

The chain couples TRBV29-1 to TRBJ2-7; 8 bases agree with TRBD2. V was clipped by 6 bases and J by 0 bases; unmatched bases: 4. The CDR3 is 13 amino acids. Germline CDR1 SQVTM, CDR2 ANQGSEA. CDR3 DNA: TGCAGCGTCGGGGGGGGGAGCTCCTACGAGCAGTACTTC. Amino acids: CSVGGGSSYEQYF.

This clonotype was recorded at least ten times. The chain combines TRBV20-1 with TRBJ2-5; 16 bases are shared with TRBD2. Losses at the gene ends were 5 bases for V and 4 bases for J; bases not matched to a gene: 10. The CDR3 totals 17 residues. Per the germline V gene, CDR1 is DFQATT and CDR2 is SNEGSKA (reference sequence). This CDR3 reads CSAWAVGLAGGSETQYF. The CDR3 region has the DNA TGCAGTGCTTGGGCCGTGGGACTAGCGGGAGGGTCAGAGACCCAGTACTTC.

Comments on this clonotype: The junction does not match germline at one end; this may be a read error. The rearrangement links TRBV7-7 to TRBJ2-5; D is undetermined. The germline CDR1 and CDR2 sequences are SSHAT and FNYEAQ (reference sequence). The CDR3 is 14 residues long. The CDR3 is CASSPSTVQETQYF. The CDR3 nucleotides read TGTGCTAGCAGCCCCAGTACAGTCCAAGAGACCCAGTACTTC.

The chain uses TRBV10-3 and TRBJ2-5, with D tentatively TRBD2 (6 bases). The CDR3 is made up of 15 amino acids. With 2 bases removed from V and 2 bases from J, the gap between germline ends came to 12 bases. Germline assignment: CDR1 ENHRY and CDR2 SYGVKD. Here the CDR3 reads CAISEISGWQETQYF. The DNA of the CDR3 is TGTGCCATCAGTGAGATTAGCGGATGGCAAGAGACCCAGTACTTC.

This clonotype has at least ten counts. This sequence joins TRBV29-1 and TRBJ1-1; the D gene is possibly TRBD1 (6 bases). Trimming took 7 bases from V and 1 from J, leaving 10 bases between them. This CDR3 comprises 12 residues. Germline values: CDR1 SQVTM, CDR2 ANQGSEA. The CDR3 sequence: CSASGQNTEAFF. CDR3 nucleotides: TGCAGCGCTTCGGGACAGAACACTGAAGCTTTCTTT.

In its sample, this clonotype was seen many times. The rearrangement joins TRBV3-1 to TRBJ2-3; 10 bases match TRBD2. J gave up 4 bases and V 0 bases, and 4 bases lay outside the gene matches. The germline V gene encodes CDR1 LGHDT and CDR2 YNNKEL (reference sequence). This CDR3 comprises 16 residues. The chain's CDR3 is CASSQDQRGGADTQYF. The DNA for the CDR3 is TGTGCCAGCAGCCAAGACCAGCGGGGGGGCGCAGATACGCAGTATTTT.

The sample holds many counts of this clonotype. The V and J genes are TRBV7-9 and TRBJ1-2; no clear D. Germline V gives CDR1 SEHNR, CDR2 FQNEAQ (reference sequence). The CDR3 loop spans 13 amino acids. Trimming took 1 base from V and 4 from J, leaving 7 bases between them. In DNA, the CDR3 is TGTGCCAGCAGCTTAGGACAAATCTATGGCTACACCTTC. Its protein product is CASSLGQIYGYTF.

This clonotype was counted a few times. The chain employs TRBV20-1 and TRBJ1-6; no reliable D call. CDR1 and CDR2 from the germline V gene are DFQATT and SNEGSKA (reference sequence). This CDR3 has 17 amino acids. V was clipped by 0 bases and J by 5 bases, with 17 bases between them. The CDR3 DNA sequence: TGCAGTGCTAGAGATGCGAAGGCAGGTGGGAATAATTCACCCCTCCACTTT. The encoded protein is CSARDAKAGGNNSPLHF.

This clonotype came up a few times. The chain couples TRBV7-9 to TRBJ2-1; 7 nucleotides align to TRBD2. The CDR3 loop spans 18 amino acids. From germline, CDR1 is SEHNR and CDR2 FQNEAQ (reference sequence). V lost 4 bases and J lost 3; bases outside the gene matches: 15. The CDR3 loop reads CASSWRLVGGKNYNEQFF. CDR3 sequence (DNA): TGTGCCAGCAGCTGGAGACTAGTGGGAGGGAAAAACTACAATGAGCAGTTCTTC.

This chain connects TRBV5-6 to TRBJ2-1, with unresolved D. The CDR3 sequence is 15 residues long. Germline assignment: CDR1 SGHDT and CDR2 YYEEEE. The V end lost 1 base, the J end lost 4 bases, and 12 bases lay between the germline ends. The CDR3 loop is CASSLYGRDYNEQFF. The CDR3 nucleotides are TGTGCCAGCAGCTTGTATGGTAGGGATTACAATGAGCAGTTCTTC.

This clonotype was counted ten times or more. The chain links TRBV3-1 to TRBJ2-1; possible D gene TRBD2, 5 bases. The CDR3 runs to 16 residues. Germline V gene lookup returns CDR1 LGHDT and CDR2 YNNKEL (reference sequence). The germline V and J ends were trimmed by 6 bases and 0 bases, with 15 bases remaining between them. The CDR3 here is CASSRLTSGSYNEQFF. The CDR3 region has the DNA TGTGCCAGCAGTCGTCTTACTAGTGGCTCCTACAATGAGCAGTTCTTC.

This clonotype was seen only once. Its ends do not fully match the called genes, so a read error is possible. The chain recombines TRBV20-1 with TRBJ2-6; possibly TRBD1 for D (6 bases). Looked up from germline, CDR1 is DFQATT and CDR2 is SNEGSKA (reference sequence). CDR3 length: 16 amino acids. CDR3 DNA sequence: TGCAGTGCTAGTTGGCAGGGGCTCGCTGGGGCCAACGTCCCGACTTTC. Translation: CSASWQGLAGANVPTF.

V and J are TRBV5-1 and TRBJ1-2; tentative D call: TRBD1 (5 bases). Germline V gene sequence: CDR1 SGHRS, CDR2 YFSETQ. The CDR3 sequence is 13 residues long. The germline V and J ends were trimmed by 4 bases and 8 bases, with 15 bases remaining between them. CDR3 DNA: TGCGCCAGCAGCAAGACAGTTAGTGGAGGCTACACCTTC. Residues: CASSKTVSGGYTF.

In this sample, this clonotype turned up many times. The gene calls are TRBV7-9 and TRBJ2-7; D may be TRBD2 (6 bases). The CDR3 contains 12 residues. With 4 bases removed from V and 4 bases from J, the gap between germline ends came to 8 bases. Germline CDR1 and CDR2: SEHNR and FQNEAQ (reference sequence). The CDR3 is CASSYGTYEQYF. CDR3 DNA sequence: TGTGCCAGCAGCTACGGGACTTACGAGCAGTACTTC.

In its sample, this clonotype was seen many times. The chain uses TRBV6-5 and TRBJ2-5; 12 positions agree with TRBD2. Germline-derived CDR1 and CDR2 are MNHEY and SVGAGI. This CDR3 has 17 residues. Trimming at V came to 0 bases and at J to 4 bases, leaving 6 bases not matched to a gene. CDR3 sequence: CASSYSGLAGSIETQYF. CDR3 bases: TGTGCCAGCAGTTACTCCGGACTAGCGGGGAGCATAGAGACCCAGTACTTC.